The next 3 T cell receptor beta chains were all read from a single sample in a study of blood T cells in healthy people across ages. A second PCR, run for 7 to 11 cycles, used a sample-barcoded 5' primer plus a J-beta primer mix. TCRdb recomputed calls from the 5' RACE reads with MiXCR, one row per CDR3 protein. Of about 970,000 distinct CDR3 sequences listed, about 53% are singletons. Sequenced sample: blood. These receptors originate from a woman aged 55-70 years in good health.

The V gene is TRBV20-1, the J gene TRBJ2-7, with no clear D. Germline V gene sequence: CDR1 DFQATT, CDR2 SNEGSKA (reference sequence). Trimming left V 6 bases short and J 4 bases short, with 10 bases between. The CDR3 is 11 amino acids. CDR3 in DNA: TGCAGTGCGACGGCTCCGTACGAGCAGTACTTC. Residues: CSATAPYEQYF.

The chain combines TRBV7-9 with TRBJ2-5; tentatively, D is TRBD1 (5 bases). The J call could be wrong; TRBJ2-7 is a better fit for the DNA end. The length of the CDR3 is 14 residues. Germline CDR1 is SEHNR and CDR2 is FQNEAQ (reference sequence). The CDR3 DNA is TGTGCCAAACACCTTGACAGACTCTCCTACGAGCAGTACTTC. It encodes CAKHLDRLSYEQYF.

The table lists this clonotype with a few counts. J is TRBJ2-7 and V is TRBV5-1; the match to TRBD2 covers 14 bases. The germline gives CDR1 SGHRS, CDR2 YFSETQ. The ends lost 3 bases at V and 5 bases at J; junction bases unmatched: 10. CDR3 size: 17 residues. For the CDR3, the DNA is TGCGCCAGCAGCTCCGGGACTAGCGGGAGTGTGATCAACGAGCAGTACTTC. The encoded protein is CASSSGTSGSVINEQYF.